This entry lists 2 T cell receptor beta chains sequenced from one sample in a study of T cells after posttransplantation cyclophosphamide. Profiling relied on immunoSEQ multiplex PCR, and the TCRdb table lists in-frame clones only, not all of them. The sample yields under 75,000 clones, around 93% seen once. Material: PBMCs. Every receptor here comes from a woman aged 25-40 years in good health and a related stem cell transplant donor.

This clone was recorded once. V and J are TRBV2 and TRBJ1-2; no definite D call. The CDR3 extends over 12 amino acids. Trimming removed 3 bases at V and 6 bases at J, with 8 bases between. CDR1 SNHLY and CDR2 FYNNEI come from the germline V gene. CDR3 region: CASSESLDGYTF. CDR3 bases: TGTGCCAGCAGTGAGAGTCTGGATGGCTACACCTTC.

The J gene is TRBJ2-5, the V gene TRBV7-6; D is unclear. Germline V lookup: CDR1 SGHVS, CDR2 FNYEAQ. There are 11 residues in the CDR3. Trimming pared 5 bases from V and 1 base from J, leaving 2 bases between. The CDR3 loop is CASSAQETQYF. For the CDR3, the DNA is TGTGCCAGCAGCGCCCAAGAGACCCAGTACTTC.